The clone carrying this T cell receptor (beta chain) was counted between two and nine times. TCRdb called the 5' RACE reads again in MiXCR, with one record for every CDR3 protein. The sample holds about 300,000 distinct CDR3 sequences, around 6.8% seen once. This sample is drawn from a study of T cells after yellow fever vaccination. About the study: Preparing low-cell-number fractions relied on SMART-Seq v4 Ultra Low Input.

Germline CDR1 and CDR2: DFQATT and SNEGSKA (reference sequence). This CDR3 region has 14 residues. V dropped 0 bases and J dropped 4 bases, with 11 bases sitting between them. The chain couples TRBV20-1 to TRBJ2-3; D gene uncertain. The source is a man younger than 35 who received the YFV17D yellow fever vaccine. Material: PBMCs, obtained about 49 days after the first yellow fever vaccination. The DNA for the CDR3 is TGCAGTGCTAGAGAGCGGATTGGGGCAGATACGCAGTATTTT. Amino acids: CSARERIGADTQYF.